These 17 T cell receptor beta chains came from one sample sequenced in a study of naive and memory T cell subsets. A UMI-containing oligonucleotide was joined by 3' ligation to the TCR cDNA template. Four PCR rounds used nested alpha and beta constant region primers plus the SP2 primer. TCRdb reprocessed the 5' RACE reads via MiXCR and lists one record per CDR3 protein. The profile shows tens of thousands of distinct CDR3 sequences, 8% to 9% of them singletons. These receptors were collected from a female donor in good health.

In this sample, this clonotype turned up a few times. CDR3 region: CASSFSLGDRKNTEAFF. The CDR3 nucleotides are TGTGCCAGCAGCTTTAGTCTGGGGGACAGGAAGAACACTGAAGCTTTCTTT. The chain uses TRBV5-5 and TRBJ1-1; TRBD1 agrees at 8 bases. V lost 2 bases and J lost 1; bases outside the gene matches: 10. CDR3 length: 17 residues. CDR1 is SGHKS and CDR2 is YYEKEE in the germline V gene (reference sequence).

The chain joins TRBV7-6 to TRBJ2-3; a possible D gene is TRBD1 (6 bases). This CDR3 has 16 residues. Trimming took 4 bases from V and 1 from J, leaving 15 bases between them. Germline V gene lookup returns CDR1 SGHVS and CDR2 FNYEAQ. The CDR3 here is CASSYPAQGGTDTQYF. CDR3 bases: TGTGCCAGCAGCTATCCAGCACAGGGTGGCACAGATACGCAGTATTTT.

CDR3 loop: CSASHNEQFF. The CDR3 DNA reads TGCAGTGCTAGCCACAATGAGCAGTTCTTC. The chain carries TRBV20-1 and TRBJ2-1, with D uncertain. Germline assignment: CDR1 DFQATT and CDR2 SNEGSKA (reference sequence). The CDR3 runs 10 residues. Trimming left V 3 bases short and J 5 bases short, with 2 bases between.

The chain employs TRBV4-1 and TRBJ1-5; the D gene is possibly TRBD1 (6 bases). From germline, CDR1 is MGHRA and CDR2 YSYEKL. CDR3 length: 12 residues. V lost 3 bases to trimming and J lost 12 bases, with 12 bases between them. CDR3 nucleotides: TGCGCCAGCAGCCAGCCCCAGGGGAACCAGCATTTT. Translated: CASSQPQGNQHF.

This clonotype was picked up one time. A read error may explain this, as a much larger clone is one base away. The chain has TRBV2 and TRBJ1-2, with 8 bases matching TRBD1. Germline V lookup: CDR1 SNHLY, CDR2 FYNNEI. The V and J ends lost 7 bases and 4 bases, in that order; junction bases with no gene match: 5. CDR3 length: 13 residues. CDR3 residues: CASIMQGAYGYTF. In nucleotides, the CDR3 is TGTGCCAGCATCATGCAGGGGGCCTATGGCTACACCTTC.

CDR3: CASSLAGQGNYGYTF. CDR3 nucleotides: TGCGCCAGCAGCTTGGCAGGACAGGGCAACTATGGCTACACCTTC. The V gene is TRBV5-1, the J gene TRBJ1-2; 8 bases are shared with TRBD1. Germline V gene sequence: CDR1 SGHRS, CDR2 YFSETQ. This CDR3 has 15 residues. With 0 bases clipped from V and 2 bases from J, the junction kept 3 bases outside the gene matches.

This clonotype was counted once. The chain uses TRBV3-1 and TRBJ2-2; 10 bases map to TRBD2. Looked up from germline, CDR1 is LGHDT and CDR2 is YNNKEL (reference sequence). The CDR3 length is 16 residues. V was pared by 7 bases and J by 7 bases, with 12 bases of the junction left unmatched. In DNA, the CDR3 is TGTGCCAGCACCTCCCGGCCAGCGGGGGGGGTCGGGGAGCTGTTTTTT. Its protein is CASTSRPAGGVGELFF.

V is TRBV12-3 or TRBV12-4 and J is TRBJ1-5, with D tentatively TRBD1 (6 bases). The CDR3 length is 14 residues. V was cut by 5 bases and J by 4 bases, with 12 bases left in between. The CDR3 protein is CASSQGRKNQPQHF. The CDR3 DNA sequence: TGTGCCAGCAGTCAGGGGCGGAAGAATCAGCCCCAGCATTTT.

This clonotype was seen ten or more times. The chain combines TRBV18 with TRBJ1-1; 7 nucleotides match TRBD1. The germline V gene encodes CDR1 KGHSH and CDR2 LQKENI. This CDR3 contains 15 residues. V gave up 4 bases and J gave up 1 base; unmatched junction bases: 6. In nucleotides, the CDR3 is TGTGCCAGCTCACTACAGGGACAGACGAACACTGAAGCTTTCTTT. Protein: CASSLQGQTNTEAFF.

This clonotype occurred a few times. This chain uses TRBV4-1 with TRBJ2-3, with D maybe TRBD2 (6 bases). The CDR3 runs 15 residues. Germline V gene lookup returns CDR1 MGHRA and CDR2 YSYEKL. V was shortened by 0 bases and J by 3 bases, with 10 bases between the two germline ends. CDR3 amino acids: CASSQEGRGTDTQYF. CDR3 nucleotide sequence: TGCGCCAGCAGCCAAGAAGGGCGGGGAACAGATACGCAGTATTTT.

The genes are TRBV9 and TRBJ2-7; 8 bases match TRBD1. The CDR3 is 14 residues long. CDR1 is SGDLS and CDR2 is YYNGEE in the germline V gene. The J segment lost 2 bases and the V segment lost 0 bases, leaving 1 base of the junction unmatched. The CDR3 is CASSVEQGAYEQYF. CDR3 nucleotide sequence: TGTGCCAGCAGCGTAGAACAGGGGGCCTACGAGCAGTACTTC.

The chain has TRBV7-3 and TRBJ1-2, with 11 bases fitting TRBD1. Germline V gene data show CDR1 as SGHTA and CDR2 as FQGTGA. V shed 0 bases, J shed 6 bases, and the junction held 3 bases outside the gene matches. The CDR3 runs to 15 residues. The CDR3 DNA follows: TGTGCCAGCAGCTTAACCGGACAGGGGGCCGATGGCTACACCTTC. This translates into CASSLTGQGADGYTF.

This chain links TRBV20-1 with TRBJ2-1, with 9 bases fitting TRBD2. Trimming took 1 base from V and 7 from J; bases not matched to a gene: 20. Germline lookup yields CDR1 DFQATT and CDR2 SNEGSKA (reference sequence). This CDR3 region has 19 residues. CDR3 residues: CSARVAMTAIAGVENEQFF. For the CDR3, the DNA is TGCAGTGCTAGAGTCGCGATGACCGCGATAGCGGGAGTAGAGAATGAGCAGTTCTTC.

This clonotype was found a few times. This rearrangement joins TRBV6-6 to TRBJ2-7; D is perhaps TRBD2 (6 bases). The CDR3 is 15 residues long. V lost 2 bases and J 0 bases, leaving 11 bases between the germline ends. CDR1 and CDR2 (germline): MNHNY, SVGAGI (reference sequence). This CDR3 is CASSYTGAPSYEQYF. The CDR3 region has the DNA TGTGCCAGCAGTTACACGGGAGCACCCTCCTACGAGCAGTACTTC.

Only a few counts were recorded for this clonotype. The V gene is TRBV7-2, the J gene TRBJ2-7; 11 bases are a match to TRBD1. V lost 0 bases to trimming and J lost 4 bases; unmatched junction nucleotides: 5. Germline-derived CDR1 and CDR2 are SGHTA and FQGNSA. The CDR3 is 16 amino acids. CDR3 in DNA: TGTGCCAGCAGCTTAGCCGGGGACAGGGGGATGTACGAGCAGTACTTC. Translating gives CASSLAGDRGMYEQYF.

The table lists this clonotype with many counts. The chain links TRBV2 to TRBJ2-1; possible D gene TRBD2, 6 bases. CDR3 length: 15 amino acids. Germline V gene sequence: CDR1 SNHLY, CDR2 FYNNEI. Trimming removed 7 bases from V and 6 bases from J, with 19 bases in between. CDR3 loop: CASKGVSGIANEQFF. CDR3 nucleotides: TGTGCCAGCAAGGGTGTTAGCGGTATTGCCAATGAGCAGTTCTTC.

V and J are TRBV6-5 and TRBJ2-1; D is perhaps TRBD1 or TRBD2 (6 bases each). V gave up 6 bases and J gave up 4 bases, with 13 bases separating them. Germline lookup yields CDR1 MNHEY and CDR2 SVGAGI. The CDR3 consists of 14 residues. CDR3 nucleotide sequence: TGTGCCAGCAGGGGGGGCCGTACTTACAATGAGCAGTTCTTC. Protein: CASRGGRTYNEQFF.